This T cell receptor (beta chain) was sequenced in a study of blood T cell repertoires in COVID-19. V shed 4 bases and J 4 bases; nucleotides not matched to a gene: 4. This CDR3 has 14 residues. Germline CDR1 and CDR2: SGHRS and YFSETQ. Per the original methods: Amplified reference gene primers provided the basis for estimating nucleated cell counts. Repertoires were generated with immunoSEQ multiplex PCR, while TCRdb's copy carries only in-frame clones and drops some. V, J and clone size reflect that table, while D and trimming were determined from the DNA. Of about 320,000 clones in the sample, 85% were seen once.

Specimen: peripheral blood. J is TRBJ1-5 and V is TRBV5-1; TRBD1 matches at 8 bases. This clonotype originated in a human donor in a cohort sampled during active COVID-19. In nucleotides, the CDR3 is TGCGCCAGCAGCCCCACAGGGGGTAATCAGCCCCAGCATTTT. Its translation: CASSPTGGNQPQHF.